This T cell receptor (beta chain) came from a study of T cell responses to AZD1222 COVID-19 vaccine. General study points: Unmutated variant regions are reportedly targeted by nearly half of spike-specific TCRs. Clonal diversity was possibly underestimated, and white British individuals and females predominated among donors. After two AZD1222 doses, spike-specific TCR breadth and depth rose versus day 0.

The protocol was immunoSEQ multiplex PCR, while the TCRdb copy is restricted to in-frame clones and leaves out a portion. This table has 150,000 to 200,000 clones, 80% to 90% appearing once. V shed 0 bases, J shed 9 bases, and the junction held 7 bases outside the gene matches. The CDR3 contains 16 residues. Germline CDR1 SGHTA, CDR2 FQGNSA. This clone was observed a single time. Its target is not known. This rearrangement joins TRBV7-2 to TRBJ2-1, with 11 bases aligning to TRBD2. Source: peripheral blood, taken 28 days after the second dose of the MenACWY control vaccine. The receptor was derived from an adult who received the MenACWY meningococcal vaccine as a control. CDR3 sequence reads: CASSLAPGLAAVEQFF. The CDR3 region has the DNA TGTGCCAGCAGCTTAGCCCCGGGACTAGCGGCCGTTGAGCAGTTCTTC.